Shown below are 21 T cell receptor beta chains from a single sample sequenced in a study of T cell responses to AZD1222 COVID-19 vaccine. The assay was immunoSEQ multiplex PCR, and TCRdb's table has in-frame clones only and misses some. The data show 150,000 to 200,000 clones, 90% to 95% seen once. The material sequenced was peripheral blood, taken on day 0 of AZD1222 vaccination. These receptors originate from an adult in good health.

The DNA of the CDR3 is TGCAGCGTTGCGTGGACTGAAGCTTTCTTT. Its protein is CSVAWTEAFF. J is TRBJ1-1 and V is TRBV29-1; unclear D gene. The CDR3 sequence is 10 residues long. Germline V gives CDR1 SQVTM, CDR2 ANQGSEA. Deletions cut 4 bases from V and 5 bases from J, with 5 bases between.

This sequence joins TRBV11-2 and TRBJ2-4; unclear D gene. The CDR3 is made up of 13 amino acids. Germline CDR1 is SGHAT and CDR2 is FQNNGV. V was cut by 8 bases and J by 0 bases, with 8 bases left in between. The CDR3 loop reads CASAPLAKNIQYF. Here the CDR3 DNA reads TGTGCCAGCGCGCCCCTAGCCAAAAACATTCAGTACTTC.

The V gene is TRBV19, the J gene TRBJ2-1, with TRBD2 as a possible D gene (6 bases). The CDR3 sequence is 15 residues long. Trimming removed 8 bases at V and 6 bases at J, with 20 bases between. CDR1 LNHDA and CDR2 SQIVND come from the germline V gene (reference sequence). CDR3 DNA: TGTGCCAGTGGCGGGGTAGAGCGGATTGCCAATGAGCAGTTCTTC. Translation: CASGGVERIANEQFF.

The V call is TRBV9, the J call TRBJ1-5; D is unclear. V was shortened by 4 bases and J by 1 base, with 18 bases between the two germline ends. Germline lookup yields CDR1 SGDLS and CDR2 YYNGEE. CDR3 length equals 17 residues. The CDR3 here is CASSPTDGGRSNQPQHF. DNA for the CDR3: TGTGCCAGCAGCCCCACCGACGGTGGGAGAAGCAATCAGCCCCAGCATTTT.

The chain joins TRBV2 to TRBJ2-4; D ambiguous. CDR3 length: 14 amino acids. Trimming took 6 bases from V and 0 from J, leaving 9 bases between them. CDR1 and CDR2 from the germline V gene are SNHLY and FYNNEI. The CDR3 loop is CASREPVAKNIQYF. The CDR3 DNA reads TGTGCCAGCAGGGAACCCGTAGCCAAAAACATTCAGTACTTC. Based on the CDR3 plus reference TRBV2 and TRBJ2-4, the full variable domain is EPEVTQTPSHQVTQMGQEVILRCVPISNHLYFYWYRQILGQKVEFLVSFYNNEISEKSEIFDDQFSVERPDGSNFTLKIRSTKLEDSAMYFCASREPVAKNIQYFGAGTRLSVL.

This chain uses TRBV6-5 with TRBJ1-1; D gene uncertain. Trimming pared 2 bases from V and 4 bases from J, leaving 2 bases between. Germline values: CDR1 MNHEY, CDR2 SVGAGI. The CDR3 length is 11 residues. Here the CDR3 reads CASSYSTEAFF. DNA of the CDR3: TGTGCCAGCAGTTACAGCACTGAAGCTTTCTTT.

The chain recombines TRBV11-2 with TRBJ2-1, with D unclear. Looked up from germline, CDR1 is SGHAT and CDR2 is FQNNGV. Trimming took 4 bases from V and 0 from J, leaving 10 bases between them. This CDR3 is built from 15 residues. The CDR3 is CASSSPRSSYNEQFF. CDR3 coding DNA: TGTGCCAGCAGCTCTCCAAGGAGCTCCTACAATGAGCAGTTCTTC.

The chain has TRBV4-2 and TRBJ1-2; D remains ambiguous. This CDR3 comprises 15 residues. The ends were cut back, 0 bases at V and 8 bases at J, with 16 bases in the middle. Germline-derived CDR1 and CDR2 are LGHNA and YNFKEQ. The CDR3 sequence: CASSQERVGGSGYTF. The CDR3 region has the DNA TGTGCCAGCAGCCAAGAGCGGGTAGGAGGAAGCGGCTACACCTTC.

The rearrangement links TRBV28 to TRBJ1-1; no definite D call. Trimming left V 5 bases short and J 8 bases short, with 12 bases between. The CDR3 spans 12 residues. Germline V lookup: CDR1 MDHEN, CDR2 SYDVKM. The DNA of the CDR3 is TGTGCCAGCAGTCAGTTGGCCGGGGAAGCTTTCTTT. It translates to CASSQLAGEAFF.

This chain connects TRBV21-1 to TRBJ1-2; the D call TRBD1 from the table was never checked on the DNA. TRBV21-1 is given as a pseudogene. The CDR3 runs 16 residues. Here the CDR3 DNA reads TGTGCCAGCAGCGCAGCGGTCTGGGACAGGAACTATGGCTACACCTTC. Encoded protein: CASSAAVWDRNYGYTF.

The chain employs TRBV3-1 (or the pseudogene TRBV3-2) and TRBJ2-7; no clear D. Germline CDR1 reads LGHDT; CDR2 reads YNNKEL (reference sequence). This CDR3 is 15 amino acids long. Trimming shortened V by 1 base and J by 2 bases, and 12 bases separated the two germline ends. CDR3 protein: CASSQGSGSTYEQYF. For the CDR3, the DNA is TGTGCCAGCAGCCAAGGATCCGGGTCCACCTACGAGCAGTACTTC.

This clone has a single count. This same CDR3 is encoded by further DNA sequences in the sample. CDR3 DNA: TGTGCCTGGAGCCGCGACAGCAACTATGGCTACACCTTC. It encodes CAWSRDSNYGYTF. The rearrangement uses TRBV30 and TRBJ1-2; D may be TRBD1 (5 bases). V gave up 3 bases and J gave up 2 bases, with 10 bases separating them. The CDR3 extends over 13 amino acids. CDR1 and CDR2 from the germline V gene are GTSNPN and SVGIG (reference sequence).

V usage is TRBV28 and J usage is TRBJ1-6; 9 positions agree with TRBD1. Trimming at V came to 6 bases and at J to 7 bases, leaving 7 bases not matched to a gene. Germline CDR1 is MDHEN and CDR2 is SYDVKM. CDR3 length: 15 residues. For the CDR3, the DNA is TGTGCCAGCAGGGACTGGACAGGGGACAATTCACCCCTCCACTTT. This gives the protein CASRDWTGDNSPLHF. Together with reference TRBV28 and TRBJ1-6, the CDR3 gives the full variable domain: DVKVTQSSRYLVKRTGEKVFLECVQDMDHENMFWYRQDPGLGLRLIYFSYDVKMKEKGDIPEGYSVSREKKERFSLILESASTNQTSMYLCASRDWTGDNSPLHFGNGTRLTVT.

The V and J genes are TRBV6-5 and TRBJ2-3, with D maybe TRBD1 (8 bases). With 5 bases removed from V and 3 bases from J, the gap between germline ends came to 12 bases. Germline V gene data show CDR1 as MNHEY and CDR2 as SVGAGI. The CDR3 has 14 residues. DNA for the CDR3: TGTGCCAGCAGTAACAGGGGGGGGACAGATACGCAGTATTTT. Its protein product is CASSNRGGTDTQYF.

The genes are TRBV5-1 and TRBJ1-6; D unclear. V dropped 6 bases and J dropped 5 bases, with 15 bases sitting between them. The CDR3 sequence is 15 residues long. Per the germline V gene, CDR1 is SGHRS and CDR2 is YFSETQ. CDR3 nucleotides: TGCGCCAGCACGGACCGGGCAGGAGATAATTCACCCCTCCACTTT. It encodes CASTDRAGDNSPLHF.

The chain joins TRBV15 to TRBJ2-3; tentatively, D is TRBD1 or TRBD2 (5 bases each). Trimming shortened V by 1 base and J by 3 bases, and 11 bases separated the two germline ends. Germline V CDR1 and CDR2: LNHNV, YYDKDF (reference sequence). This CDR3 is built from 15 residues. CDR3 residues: CATSRVGDRTDTQYF. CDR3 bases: TGTGCCACCAGCAGAGTGGGGGATAGAACAGATACGCAGTATTTT.

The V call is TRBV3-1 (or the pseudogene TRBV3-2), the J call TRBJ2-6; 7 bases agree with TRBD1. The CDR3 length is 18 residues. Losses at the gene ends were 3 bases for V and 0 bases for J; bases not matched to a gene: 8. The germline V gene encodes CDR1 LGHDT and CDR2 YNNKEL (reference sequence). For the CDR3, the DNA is TGTGCCAGCAGCCAGAACCGGGACAGCCTCTCTGGGGCCAACGTCCTGACTTTC. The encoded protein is CASSQNRDSLSGANVLTF.

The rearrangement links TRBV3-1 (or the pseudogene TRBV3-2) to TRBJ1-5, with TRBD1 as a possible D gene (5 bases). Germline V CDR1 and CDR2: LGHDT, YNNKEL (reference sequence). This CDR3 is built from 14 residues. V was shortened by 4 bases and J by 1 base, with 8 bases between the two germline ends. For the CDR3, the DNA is TGTGCCAGCAGCCCGAGGGACAGCAATCAGCCCCAGCATTTT. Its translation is CASSPRDSNQPQHF.

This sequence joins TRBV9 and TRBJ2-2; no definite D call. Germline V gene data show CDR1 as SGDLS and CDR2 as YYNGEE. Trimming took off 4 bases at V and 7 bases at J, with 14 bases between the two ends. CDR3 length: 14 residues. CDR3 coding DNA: TGTGCCAGCAGCAAAGGAAGTTTGGTCGGGGAGCTGTTTTTT. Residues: CASSKGSLVGELFF.

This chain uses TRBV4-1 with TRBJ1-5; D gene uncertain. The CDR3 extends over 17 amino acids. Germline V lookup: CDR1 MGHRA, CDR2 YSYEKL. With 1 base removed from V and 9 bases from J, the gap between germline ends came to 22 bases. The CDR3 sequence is CASSQVVTVGVDGPQHF. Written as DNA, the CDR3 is TGCGCCAGCAGCCAAGTCGTAACTGTGGGTGTTGATGGGCCCCAGCATTTT.

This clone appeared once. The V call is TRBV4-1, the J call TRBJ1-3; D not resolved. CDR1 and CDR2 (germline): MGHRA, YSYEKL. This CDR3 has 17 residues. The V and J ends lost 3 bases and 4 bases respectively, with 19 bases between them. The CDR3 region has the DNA TGCGCCAGCAGCCACTGGAGGAGGGCGGAGGGAGGAAACACCATATATTTT. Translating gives CASSHWRRAEGGNTIYF.